This is a list of T cell receptor beta chains from one sample in a study of beta chain features in type 1 diabetes. Clones were sequenced by immunoSEQ multiplex PCR, and TCRdb holds only the in-frame ones, with some missing. This table has roughly 300,000 clones, approximately 8.2% appearing once. The sequencing sample was made of central memory CD4+ T cells from blood. The receptors here all came from a woman under 30 in good health. Both conserved end residues are part of each CDR3. D genes are given only for firm matches. Clone size, where shown, is once, few, many, or a class for clones that have expanded.

length,V,J,size,D,DNA,CDR3
18,TRBV9,TRBJ1-1,few,TRBD1,TGTGCCAGCAGCGGGGACAGGGCCGGGAGGCCAATGAACACTGAAGCTTTCTTT,CASSGDRAGRPMNTEAFF
13,TRBV6-6,TRBJ2-7,few,-,TGTGCCAGCAGTTCGCAGGGCCCCTACGAGCAGTACTTC,CASSSQGPYEQYF
13,TRBV13,TRBJ2-1,-,-,TGTGCCAGCAGCTCCCTCAGCGCCAATGAGCAGTTCTTC,CASSSLSANEQFF
15,TRBV5-1,TRBJ2-1,few,TRBD2,TGCGCCAGCAGCCCAACTAGCGGGAGTTGGAATGAGCAGTTCTTC,CASSPTSGSWNEQFF
13,TRBV5-6,TRBJ2-2,few,-,TGTGCCAGCAGCTTGTGGGGGACCGGGGAGCTGTTTTTT,CASSLWGTGELFF
15,TRBV25-1,TRBJ1-1,-,TRBD1,TGTGCCAGCAGTGAACCGACAGGGGGGCTCACTGAAGCTTTCTTT,CASSEPTGGLTEAFF
14,TRBV11-2,TRBJ2-7,-,TRBD2,TGTGCCAGCAGCTTAGTGGGAGGGAGCGACGAGCAGTACTTC,CASSLVGGSDEQYF
13,TRBV5-1,TRBJ2-7,-,-,TGCGCCAGCAGCTTGGCCTCCTCCTACGAGCAGTACTTC,CASSLASSYEQYF
16,TRBV10-3,TRBJ2-3,many,TRBD2,TGTGCCATCAGTGAGTCGAGCGGGAGGGTAACAGATACGCAGTATTTT,CAISESSGRVTDTQYF
14,TRBV5-1,TRBJ1-1,-,-,TGCGCCAGCAGGGAAAGGACAACGGACACTGAAGCTTTCTTT,CASRERTTDTEAFF
16,TRBV9,TRBJ2-3,-,TRBD2,TGTGCCAGCAGCACCGGGACTAGCAACGGTCTCGATACGCAGTATTTT,CASSTGTSNGLDTQYF
14,TRBV7-9,TRBJ2-1,many,-,TGTGCCAGCAGCTTTTCCAGGGTGGGCAATGAGCAGTTCTTC,CASSFSRVGNEQFF
15,TRBV4-2,TRBJ1-4,few,TRBD1,TGTGCCAGCAGCCCCCGACAGGGAGGTAATGAAAAACTGTTTTTT,CASSPRQGGNEKLFF
14,TRBV14,TRBJ2-1,-,-,TGTGCCAGCAGCCCAGGGACATCCAACAATGAGCAGTTCTTC,CASSPGTSNNEQFF
14,TRBV29-1,TRBJ2-7,-,TRBD2,TGCAGCGTTGAAGATCCGGTACTAGCGGGCGAGCAGTACTTC,CSVEDPVLAGEQYF
11,TRBV20-1,TRBJ2-1,-,-,TGCAGTGCTAGAGCAGGGGCTGAGCAGTTCTTC,CSARAGAEQFF
14,TRBV5-1,TRBJ2-2,-,-,TGCGCCAGCAGCAAGGGGGGTAACACCGGGGAGCTGTTTTTT,CASSKGGNTGELFF
14,TRBV6-5,TRBJ1-2,few,TRBD1,TGTGCCAGCAGTTACAACGGACAGGCATATGGCTACACCTTC,CASSYNGQAYGYTF
16,TRBV7-2,TRBJ2-2,-,TRBD1,TGTGCCAGCAGCTTATACCGGGACAGGGGGACCGGGGAGCTGTTTTTT,CASSLYRDRGTGELFF
14,TRBV7-2,TRBJ2-7,few,-,TGTGCCAGCAGCTTATGGTTGAGTCCGGCTGAGCAGTACTTC,CASSLWLSPAEQYF
13,TRBV29-1,TRBJ2-1,-,TRBD2,TGCAGCGTTGCCAGACTAGCGGACGATGAGCAGTTCTTC,CSVARLADDEQFF
13,TRBV28,TRBJ1-2,many,TRBD1,TGTGCCAGCAGGCCACAGGGGAACTATGGCTACACCTTC,CASRPQGNYGYTF